Shown below are 2 T cell receptor beta chains from a single sample sequenced in a study of technical replicates of blood from a handful of donors. The protocol was immunoSEQ multiplex PCR, while the TCRdb copy is restricted to in-frame clones and leaves out a portion. Among over 70,000 clones listed, 85% to 95% were seen once. Sequencing was performed on PBMCs. The receptors shown here come from a human donor in good health. Some clones in this sample may be carry-over from other donors' samples.

V is TRBV6-5 and J is TRBJ1-2, with TRBD1 matching 8 bases. V lost 6 bases to trimming and J lost 5 bases; unmatched junction nucleotides: 5. Germline loops: CDR1 MNHEY, CDR2 SVGAGI. This CDR3 contains 13 residues. CDR3 sequence reads: CASSPDRDYGYTF. The DNA of the CDR3 is TGTGCCAGCAGCCCGGACAGGGATTATGGCTACACCTTC.

The CDR3 nucleotides read TGTGCCAGCAGCTTAGAAGGTACAGGGGCTTTCTTT. Encoded protein: CASSLEGTGAFF. The chain uses TRBV7-2 and TRBJ1-1; D possibly corresponds to TRBD1 (6 bases). The ends were cut back, 1 base at V and 11 bases at J, with 11 bases in the middle. Germline CDR1 is SGHTA and CDR2 is FQGNSA. The CDR3 has 12 amino acids.